The 14 T cell receptor beta chains given below trace back to one sample, sequenced in a study of early T cells in non-severe SARS-CoV-2 infection. Via MiXCR, TCRdb re-called the 5' RACE reads, giving one row per CDR3 protein. The table lists 50,000 to 60,000 distinct CDR3 sequences, 9.5% to 12% of them singletons. Input material: whole blood. These receptors were collected from an adult who was a healthcare worker with PCR-confirmed SARS-CoV-2 infection or an uninfected control (not recorded which).

This clonotype was recorded at least ten times. The chain uses TRBV11-2 and TRBJ2-5; D is unclear. Germline CDR1 SGHAT, CDR2 FQNNGV. The CDR3 runs to 15 residues. The ends were cut back, 4 bases at V and 1 base at J, with 13 bases in the middle. The CDR3 bases are TGTGCCAGCAGCTCCTCGGACGGTTTCCAAGAGACCCAGTACTTC. Amino acids: CASSSSDGFQETQYF.

This clonotype was counted a few times. The CDR3 DNA reads TGCGCCAGCAGCTGGGGACTAGCGGGAGTTTCCTCCTACAATGAGCAGTTCTTC. This sequence encodes CASSWGLAGVSSYNEQFF. The chain is built from TRBV5-1 and TRBJ2-1; 14 bases map to TRBD2. Trimming cost V 3 bases and J 0 bases; bases outside gene matches: 5. The CDR3 length is 18 residues. CDR1 and CDR2 from the germline V gene are SGHRS and YFSETQ. The variable domain in full, with the rest retrieved from reference TRBV5-1 and TRBJ2-1, is KAGVTQTPRYLIKTRGQQVTLSCSPISGHRSVSWYQQTPGQGLQFLFEYFSETQRNKGNFPGRFSGRQFSNSRSEMNVSTLELGDSALYLCASSWGLAGVSSYNEQFFGPGTRLTVL.

This clonotype was observed a few times. This rearrangement joins TRBV7-8 to TRBJ1-5; 8 nucleotides line up with TRBD1. The germline CDR1 and CDR2 sequences are SGHVS and FQNEAQ. The CDR3 totals 16 residues. The V and J ends lost 5 bases and 3 bases, in that order; junction bases with no gene match: 9. The DNA of the CDR3 is TGTGCCAGCAGCCCTGGGACAGGAGGGGTCAATCAGCCCCAGCATTTT. It specifies CASSPGTGGVNQPQHF.

Only a few counts were recorded for this clonotype. Written as DNA, the CDR3 is TGTGCCAGCAGTTCTCACGCAGGCCAGCCCCAGCATTTT. Protein product: CASSSHAGQPQHF. The chain uses TRBV12-3 or TRBV12-4 and TRBJ1-5, with D unclear. V lost 4 bases and J lost 7, with 11 bases in between. The CDR3 is 13 amino acids.

The chain uses TRBV5-1 and TRBJ1-6, with D possibly being TRBD1 (5 bases). Per the germline V gene, CDR1 is SGHRS and CDR2 is YFSETQ. Trimming removed 5 bases at V and 8 bases at J, with 8 bases between. The CDR3 spans 12 residues. CDR3 residues: CASRGQDSPLHF. The CDR3 region has the DNA TGCGCCAGCAGGGGGCAGGATTCACCCCTCCACTTT. Using reference TRBV5-1 and TRBJ1-6 for the parts outside the CDR3, the full variable domain is KAGVTQTPRYLIKTRGQQVTLSCSPISGHRSVSWYQQTPGQGLQFLFEYFSETQRNKGNFPGRFSGRQFSNSRSEMNVSTLELGDSALYLCASRGQDSPLHFGNGTRLTVT.

This clonotype occurred many times. This chain uses TRBV24-1 with TRBJ1-1; possible D gene TRBD1, 6 bases. The CDR3 totals 13 residues. Germline V gene lookup returns CDR1 KGHDR and CDR2 SFDVKD. V lost 7 bases to trimming and J lost 6 bases, with 14 bases between them. The CDR3 nucleotides read TGTGCCACCAGGACACACAGGGATTCTGAAGCTTTCTTT. It translates to CATRTHRDSEAFF.

This clonotype occurred many times. V is TRBV5-6 and J is TRBJ1-1, with no clear D. The germline V gene has CDR1 SGHDT and CDR2 YYEEEE. V lost 1 base, J lost 2 bases, and 12 bases lay in between. The CDR3 runs 15 residues. The CDR3 spells CASSLFRQVNTEAFF. CDR3 nucleotide sequence: TGTGCCAGCAGCTTGTTCCGGCAGGTAAACACTGAAGCTTTCTTT.

On this clonotype itself: An end of the junction differs from the germline gene, which may be a read error. The chain has TRBV7-2 and TRBJ1-3, with D possibly TRBD1 on 5 matching bases. The CDR3 runs to 14 residues. Germline CDR1 is SGHTA and CDR2 is FQGNSA. CDR3 sequence (DNA): TGTGTCAGCAGCTTAGGGGTAACCGGAAACACCATATATTTT. It yields the protein CVSSLGVTGNTIYF.

Many counts were recorded for this clonotype. The chain has TRBV29-1 and TRBJ2-7; 10 nucleotides align to TRBD1. Germline CDR1 SQVTM, CDR2 ANQGSEA. The CDR3 covers 11 residues. V lost 7 bases to trimming and J lost 6 bases; unmatched junction nucleotides: 3. This CDR3 is CSARDRGEQYF. The CDR3 DNA reads TGCAGCGCCCGGGACAGGGGCGAGCAGTACTTC.

Only a few counts were recorded for this clonotype. The rearrangement links TRBV9 to TRBJ1-4; D is uncertain. V was shortened by 1 base and J by 8 bases, with 12 bases between the two germline ends. Germline V CDR1 and CDR2: SGDLS, YYNGEE. The CDR3 is 14 amino acids. In DNA, the CDR3 is TGTGCCAGCAGCGTATCGGGTGTTCAGGAAAAACTGTTTTTT. This sequence encodes CASSVSGVQEKLFF.

V gene TRBV27 combines with J gene TRBJ2-1; 8 bases line up with TRBD2. Trimming took 0 bases from V and 4 from J; bases not matched to a gene: 14. This CDR3 comprises 19 residues. From germline, CDR1 is MNHEY and CDR2 SMNVEV (reference sequence). The CDR3 protein is CASSLSRGASHPIYNEQFF. In DNA, the CDR3 is TGTGCCAGCAGTTTATCGCGGGGGGCATCCCACCCTATATACAATGAGCAGTTCTTC.

This clonotype was seen many times. The chain employs TRBV20-1 and TRBJ2-5; D not resolved. Trimming shortened V by 4 bases and J by 4 bases, and 7 bases separated the two germline ends. The CDR3 runs to 11 residues. Germline V gives CDR1 DFQATT, CDR2 SNEGSKA (reference sequence). The CDR3 DNA is TGCAGTGCTACCGCCTTAGAGACCCAGTACTTC. Protein: CSATALETQYF.

This clonotype came up a few times. This chain connects TRBV10-3 to TRBJ2-7; 7 bases are shared with TRBD1. Germline values: CDR1 ENHRY, CDR2 SYGVKD. The CDR3 has 16 amino acids. V gave up 3 bases and J gave up 1 base; unmatched junction bases: 9. Written as DNA, the CDR3 is TGTGCCATCAGTGACCCGACAGGGATTTCATCCTACGAGCAGTACTTC. It specifies CAISDPTGISSYEQYF.

V and J are TRBV5-6 and TRBJ2-7, with 13 bases that match TRBD2. The germline V gene encodes CDR1 SGHDT and CDR2 YYEEEE. The CDR3 contains 17 residues. The ends lost 4 bases at V and 2 bases at J; junction bases unmatched: 9. Here the CDR3 reads CASSLILAGGVAYEQYF. CDR3 coding DNA: TGTGCCAGCAGCCTGATACTAGCGGGAGGGGTGGCCTACGAGCAGTACTTC.